This TCR beta chain stems from a study of T cells in Graves' hyperthyroidism and ophthalmopathy. From RNA transcripts, TCR beta CDR3 regions were amplified. The HTBI set primed first-round TCR CDR3 RT-PCR. In TCRdb, the multiplex PCR reads were re-called with MiXCR into one record per CDR3 protein. The sample carries roughly 500,000 distinct CDR3 sequences, around a quarter recorded once. This clonotype has at least ten counts. The ends lost 0 bases at V and 2 bases at J; junction bases unmatched: 4. The CDR3 loop spans 14 amino acids. Germline V gene lookup returns CDR1 DFQATT and CDR2 SNEGSKA (reference sequence).

The sequenced material came from blood. This rearrangement joins TRBV20-1 to TRBJ2-7; 7 bases match TRBD1. The origin of this receptor is a young woman with Graves' ophthalmopathy. The CDR3 region is CSARDQGVTYEQYF. The CDR3 nucleotides read TGCAGTGCTAGAGACCAGGGGGTAACCTACGAGCAGTACTTC.